This record concerns one T cell receptor (beta chain) sequence. Antigen unknown. This entry is derived from a study of somatic mutations in cytotoxic T cells in rheumatoid arthritis. Study findings and constraints: Compared with age-matched healthy controls, rheumatoid arthritis patients did not differ significantly in CD8+ T-cell clonality.

Libraries were prepared by immunoSEQ multiplex PCR; TCRdb keeps only in-frame clonotypes and omits some of them. The table lists 15,000 to 20,000 clones, 65% to 85% of them singletons. The origin of this receptor is an adult with rheumatoid arthritis. Sequencing was done on a sample of CD8+ T cells sorted from blood.

The CDR3 is CASSQEGPRQALNEKLFF. CDR3 sequence (DNA): TGCGCCAGCAGCCAAGAGGGCCCGAGGCAGGCGCTTAATGAAAAACTGTTTTTT. The genes are TRBV4-1 and TRBJ1-4, with no clear D. The germline CDR1 and CDR2 sequences are MGHRA and YSYEKL. This CDR3 has 18 amino acids. With 0 bases removed from V and 4 bases from J, the gap between germline ends came to 18 bases.